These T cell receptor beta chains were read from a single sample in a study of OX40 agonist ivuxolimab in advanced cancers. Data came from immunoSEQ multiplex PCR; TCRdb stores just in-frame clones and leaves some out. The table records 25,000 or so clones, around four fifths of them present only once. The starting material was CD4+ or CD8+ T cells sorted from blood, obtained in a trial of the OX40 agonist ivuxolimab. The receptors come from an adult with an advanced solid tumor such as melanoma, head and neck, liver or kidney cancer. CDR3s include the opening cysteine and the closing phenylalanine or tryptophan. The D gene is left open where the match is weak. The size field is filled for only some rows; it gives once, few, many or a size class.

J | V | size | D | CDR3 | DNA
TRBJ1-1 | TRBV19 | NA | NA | CASSWGQGSLNTEAFF | TGTGCCAGTAGTTGGGGGCAGGGCTCCCTGAACACTGAAGCTTTCTTT
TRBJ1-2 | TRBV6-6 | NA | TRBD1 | CASSFWQGDGYGYTF | TGTGCCAGCAGTTTTTGGCAGGGGGATGGCTATGGCTACACCTTC
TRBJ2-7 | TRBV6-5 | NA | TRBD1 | CASSPGQGAREQYF | TGTGCCAGCAGCCCGGGACAGGGGGCGCGAGAGCAGTACTTC
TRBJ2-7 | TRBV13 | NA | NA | CASSGRAGILDEQYF | TGTGCCAGCAGCGGACGGGCCGGCATCCTGGACGAGCAGTACTTC
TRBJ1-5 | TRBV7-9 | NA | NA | CASSTTGYNQPQHF | TGTGCCAGCAGCACAACAGGCTACAATCAGCCCCAGCATTTT
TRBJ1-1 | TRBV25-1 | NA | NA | CASEPLYQRAPRTEAFF | TGTGCCAGCGAACCCCTTTACCAGAGGGCCCCCCGCACTGAAGCTTTCTTT
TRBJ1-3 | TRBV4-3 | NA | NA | CASGETENSGNTIYF | TGCGCCAGCGGCGAGACGGAAAACTCTGGAAACACCATATATTTT
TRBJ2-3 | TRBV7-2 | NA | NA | CASSYTDTQYF | TGTGCCAGCAGCTACACAGATACGCAGTATTTT
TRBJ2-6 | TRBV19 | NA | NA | CASSIGHDGANVLTF | TGTGCCAGTAGTATTGGGCATGATGGGGCCAACGTCCTGACTTTC
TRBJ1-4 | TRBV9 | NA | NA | CASSGGTSGELFF | TGTGCCAGCAGCGGAGGGACCTCAGGGGAACTGTTTTTT
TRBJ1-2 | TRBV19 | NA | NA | CASIPRAPSFYGYTF | TGTGCCAGTATCCCCCGGGCCCCGTCTTTCTATGGCTACACCTTC
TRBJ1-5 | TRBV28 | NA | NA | CASSTWTEDYSNQPQHF | TGTGCCAGCAGTACCTGGACAGAGGACTATAGCAATCAGCCCCAGCATTTT
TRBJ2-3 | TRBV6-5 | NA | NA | CASRATRGTDTQYF | TGTGCCAGCAGAGCGACTAGGGGCACAGATACGCAGTATTTT
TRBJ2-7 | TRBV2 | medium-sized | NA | CASSELYEQYF | TGTGCCAGCAGTGAGCTCTACGAGCAGTACTTC
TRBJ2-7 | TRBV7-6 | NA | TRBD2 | CASSLAGGTYEQYF | TGTGCCAGCAGCTTAGCGGGGGGGACTTACGAGCAGTACTTC
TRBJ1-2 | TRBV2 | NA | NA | CARETDYGYTF | TGTGCCAGGGAAACAGACTATGGCTACACCTTC
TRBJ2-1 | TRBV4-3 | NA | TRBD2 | CASSPGLAGVTYDNEQFF | TGCGCCAGCAGCCCGGGACTAGCGGGGGTGACCTATGACAATGAGCAGTTCTTC
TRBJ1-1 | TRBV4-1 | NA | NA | CASRRGRGNTEAFF | TGCGCCAGCAGGCGAGGGAGGGGGAACACTGAAGCTTTCTTT
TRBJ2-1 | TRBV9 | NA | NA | CASSVVPPEQFF | TGTGCCAGCAGCGTAGTCCCCCCTGAGCAGTTCTTC
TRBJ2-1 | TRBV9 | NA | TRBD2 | CASSASGTSKGNEQFF | TGTGCCAGCAGCGCCTCCGGGACTAGCAAGGGAAATGAGCAGTTCTTC
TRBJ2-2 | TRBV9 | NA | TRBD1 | CASSRPRDRGTGELFF | TGTGCCAGCAGCCGACCCCGGGACAGGGGGACCGGGGAGCTGTTTTTT
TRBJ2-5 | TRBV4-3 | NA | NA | CASSQDPNPRTETQYF | TGCGCCAGCAGCCAAGATCCGAACCCTAGAACGGAGACCCAGTACTTC
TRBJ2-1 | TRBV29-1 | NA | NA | CSAYGHNYNEQFF | TGCAGCGCCTACGGACACAACTACAATGAGCAGTTCTTC
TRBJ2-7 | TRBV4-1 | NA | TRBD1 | CASSQAGTGVSYEQYF | TGCGCCAGCAGCCAAGCTGGGACAGGGGTTTCCTACGAGCAGTACTTC
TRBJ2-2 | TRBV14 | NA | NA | CASSQDFVYGGELFF | TGTGCCAGCAGCCAAGATTTCGTTTATGGCGGGGAGCTGTTTTTT
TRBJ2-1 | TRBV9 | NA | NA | CASSVAMGQIDEQFF | TGTGCCAGCAGCGTAGCTATGGGACAAATAGATGAGCAGTTCTTC